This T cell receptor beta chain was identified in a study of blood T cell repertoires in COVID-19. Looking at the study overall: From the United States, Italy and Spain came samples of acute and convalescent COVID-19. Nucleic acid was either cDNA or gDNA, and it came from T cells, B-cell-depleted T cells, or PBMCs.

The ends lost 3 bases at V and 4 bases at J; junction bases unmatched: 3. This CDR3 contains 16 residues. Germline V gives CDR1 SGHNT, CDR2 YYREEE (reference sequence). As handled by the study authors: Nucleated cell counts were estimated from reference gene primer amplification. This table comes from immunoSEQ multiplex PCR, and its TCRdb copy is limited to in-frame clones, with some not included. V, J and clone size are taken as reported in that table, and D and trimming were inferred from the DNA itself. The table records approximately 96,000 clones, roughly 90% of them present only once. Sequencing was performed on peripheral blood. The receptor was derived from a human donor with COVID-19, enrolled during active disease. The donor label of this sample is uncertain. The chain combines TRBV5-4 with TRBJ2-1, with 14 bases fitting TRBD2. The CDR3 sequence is CASSSGTSGGYNEQFF. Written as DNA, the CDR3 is TGTGCCAGCAGCTCAGGGACTAGCGGGGGATACAATGAGCAGTTCTTC. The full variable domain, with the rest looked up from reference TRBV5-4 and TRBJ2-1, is ETGVTQSPTHLIKTRGQQVTLRCSSQSGHNTVSWYQQALGQGPQFIFQYYREEENGRGNFPPRFSGLQFPNYSSELNVNALELDDSALYLCASSSGTSGGYNEQFFGPGTRLTVL.